The sequence of this T cell receptor beta chain was determined in a study of shared clonotypes between healthy human individuals. About the research overall: Donor composition was a couple of women and a few men, aged 18 to 49.

Looked up from germline, CDR1 is SGHRS and CDR2 is YFSETQ. CDR3 length: 15 residues. V lost 2 bases and J lost 4, with 13 bases in between. Method: immunoSEQ multiplex PCR; TCRdb's copy keeps in-frame clones and lacks some. Of about 670,000 clones detected, around 72% appear once; the ten largest clones hold around 2%. This receptor was taken from a young woman in good health. The chain employs TRBV5-1 and TRBJ2-1, with D unclear. Sequenced material: memory CD4+ T cells sorted from blood. Subset described: CD45RA-negative fraction. CDR3 nucleotides: TGCGCCAGCAGCTTCGTGCGACTGGATTACAATGAGCAGTTCTTC. The encoded protein is CASSFVRLDYNEQFF.